The clone carrying this T cell receptor beta chain came up a few times. The antigen remains unidentified. Peripheral blood came from all dose cohorts at three timepoints. This entry belongs to a study of OX40 agonist ivuxolimab in advanced cancers. Study-wide background: As their treatment, patients were administered ivuxolimab, an agonistic anti-OX40 (CD134) antibody. Study results and caveats: On average, CD8+ T cells had more expanded clones than CD4+.

The V segment lost 7 bases and the J segment 2 bases; nucleotides outside the gene matches: 8. This CDR3 has 15 amino acids. CDR1 is MNHNS, CDR2 SASEGT, per germline. Libraries were prepared by immunoSEQ multiplex PCR; TCRdb keeps only in-frame clonotypes and omits some of them. The data show roughly 71,000 clones, approximately 91% seen once. The specimen comprised CD4+ or CD8+ T cells sorted from blood, sampled in a trial of the OX40 agonist ivuxolimab. The clonotype was recovered from an adult with an advanced solid tumor such as melanoma, head and neck, liver or kidney cancer. The gene calls are TRBV6-1 and TRBJ2-5; 9 bases are shared with TRBD1. Here the CDR3 DNA reads TGTGCCAGCAATGCACAGGGGGCTAGGCAAGAGACCCAGTACTTC. It specifies CASNAQGARQETQYF.